These T cell receptor beta chains were read from a single sample in a study of blood T cell repertoires in COVID-19. The repertoire was sequenced with immunoSEQ multiplex PCR; TCRdb's copy has only in-frame clones and lacks some. The table lists around 200,000 clones, about 90% of them singletons. The specimen sequenced was peripheral blood. The receptors were sampled from a man between 18 and 29 years old with active or convalescent COVID-19. Each CDR3 is given with its conserved first and last residue. A D gene is named only where the DNA matches it firmly. Only some rows state a clone size, as once, few, many or a class for expanded clones.

>.|.|TRBJ2-7|TRBV5-1
TGCGCCAGCAGCTTCAGGGGGGCCTACGAGCAGTACTTC
CASSFRGAYEQYF
>.|.|TRBJ1-2|TRBV5-4
TGTGCCAGCAGCTTACTAGGGGGTTATGGCTACACCTTC
CASSLLGGYGYTF
>.|TRBD1|TRBJ2-7|TRBV6-2/TRBV6-3
TGTGCCAGCAGTTACTCGGGACAGGCTTGGGACGAGCAGTACTTC
CASSYSGQAWDEQYF
>.|.|TRBJ2-1|TRBV19
TGTGCCAGTAGTAAAAACAGCGGCAATGAGCAGTTCTTC
CASSKNSGNEQFF
>.|.|TRBJ1-6|TRBV6-1
TGTGCCAGCAGTGAACGGCGGCTGACTACCGCCTATAATTCACCCCTCCACTTT
CASSERRLTTAYNSPLHF
>few|.|TRBJ1-2|TRBV30
TGTGCCTGGAGTGTTTCCGGTAGCGGCTACACCTTC
CAWSVSGSGYTF
>.|TRBD1|TRBJ1-4|TRBV7-9
TGTGCCAGCAGCCGATCGACAGGGATCGAAAAACTGTTTTTT
CASSRSTGIEKLFF
>.|.|TRBJ2-6|TRBV5-4
TGTGCCAGCCAGACACGCTCTGGGGCCAACGTCCTGACTTTC
CASQTRSGANVLTF
>.|.|TRBJ2-2|TRBV19
TGTGCCAGTAGTATCAGGGGGGCGGGTCGGACCGGGGAGCTGTTTTTT
CASSIRGAGRTGELFF
>few|TRBD1|TRBJ1-1|TRBV29-1
TGCAGCGCAACTCCGGGACAGAGGTACACTGAAGCTTTCTTT
CSATPGQRYTEAFF
>once|.|TRBJ2-7|TRBV5-5
TGTGCCAGCAGCTCCACTGCCAACTACGAGCAGTACTTC
CASSSTANYEQYF
>.|TRBD2|TRBJ2-5|TRBV6-5
TGTGCCAGCAGTTACACTCCTAGCGGTGAGACCCAGTACTTC
CASSYTPSGETQYF
>.|.|TRBJ1-1|TRBV7-9
TGTGCCAGCACGAGGGGTGGCACTGAAGCTTTCTTT
CASTRGGTEAFF
>.|TRBD2|TRBJ2-1|TRBV11-2
TGTGCCAGCAGCTTAGTGCGGGGGGGCTTCTACAATGAGCAGTTCTTC
CASSLVRGGFYNEQFF
>.|.|TRBJ2-3|TRBV6-2/TRBV6-3
TGTGCCAGCAGTTACCAACTAGGGTTCACAGATACGCAGTATTTT
CASSYQLGFTDTQYF
>.|.|TRBJ2-3|TRBV5-6
TGTGCCAGCAGCTTCGGAGGGCCAGATACGCAGTATTTT
CASSFGGPDTQYF
>.|.|TRBJ1-6|TRBV30
TGTGCCTGGAGTGCTCCGACAGCCTCCTATAATTCACCCCTCCACTTT
CAWSAPTASYNSPLHF
>.|TRBD1|TRBJ2-2|TRBV11-2
TGTGCCAGCAGCTTCCTCAGGGGGCGCCCCGGGGAGCTGTTTTTT
CASSFLRGRPGELFF
>.|.|TRBJ2-2|TRBV13
TGTGCCAGCAGCGTCTTGGGGGCTAGCGGGAACACCGGGGAGCTGTTTTTT
CASSVLGASGNTGELFF
>.|.|TRBJ2-2|TRBV18
TGTGCCAGCTCACAGACGACTAAGCGGGCTGACACCGGGGAGCTGTTTTTT
CASSQTTKRADTGELFF
>.|.|TRBJ1-3|TRBV11-2
TGTGCCAGCAGCTTCACAGGGACCGGAAACACCATATATTTT
CASSFTGTGNTIYF
>.|.|TRBJ1-2|TRBV7-8
TGTGCCAGCAGCGCCGGTGGAGGGGTCTATGGCTACACCTTC
CASSAGGGVYGYTF
>.|TRBD1|TRBJ1-1|TRBV30
TGTGCCTGGGCGGGCCGGACAGGGTCTTTCAACACTGAAGCTTTCTTT
CAWAGRTGSFNTEAFF
>.|.|TRBJ1-1|TRBV30
TGTGCCTGGAGTGTAAGGGGGAACACTGAAGCTTTCTTT
CAWSVRGNTEAFF
>.|TRBD1|TRBJ1-2|TRBV30
TGTGCCTGGATTGGACAGGATCTAGGTGGCTACACCTTC
CAWIGQDLGGYTF
>.|.|TRBJ2-7|TRBV2
TGTGCCAGCAGTGTGGCGGGCAGCTACGAGCAGTACTTC
CASSVAGSYEQYF
>.|.|TRBJ1-5|TRBV2
TGTGCCAGCATGGAGGGGACCCGGAATCAGCCCCAGCATTTT
CASMEGTRNQPQHF
>once|TRBD2|TRBJ2-5|TRBV7-2
TGTGCCAGCAGCCTACTAGCGGGAGATGAGACCCAGTACTTC
CASSLLAGDETQYF
>.|.|TRBJ2-7|TRBV13
TGTGCCAGCAGTTCCGGGGTGTTCTACGAGCAGTACTTC
CASSSGVFYEQYF
>.|.|TRBJ1-1|TRBV30
TGTGCCTGGACCCGCCCAAGGGGAAGAGTCACTGAAGCTTTCTTT
CAWTRPRGRVTEAFF
>once|.|TRBJ1-1|TRBV7-2
TGTGCCAGCAGCTTAACGGGCGGAGGGAACACTGAAGCTTTCTTT
CASSLTGGGNTEAFF
>.|TRBD1|TRBJ1-4|TRBV2
TGTGCCAGCAGGGTTAGACAGGGTGGTCTGTCAACTAATGAAAAACTGTTTTTT
CASRVRQGGLSTNEKLFF
>.|TRBD1|TRBJ1-3|TRBV19
TGTGCCAGTAGTGCTCAACAGGGGTTAGGAAACACCATATATTTT
CASSAQQGLGNTIYF
>.|TRBD1|TRBJ1-1|TRBV5-1
TGCGCCAGCAGCGCGGGGACAGGGGGAGGTTGGAACACTGAAGCTTTCTTT
CASSAGTGGGWNTEAFF
>.|TRBD1|TRBJ2-2|TRBV3-1/TRBV3-2
TGTGCCAGCAGCCAAGATTGGTGGACAGGGGGGAACACCGGGGAGCTGTTTTTT
CASSQDWWTGGNTGELFF
>.|TRBD1|TRBJ1-2|TRBV5-4
TGTGCCAGCACCCCGAGGCTAGGACAGGGGGCATATGGCTACACCTTC
CASTPRLGQGAYGYTF
>.|.|TRBJ2-7|TRBV5-4
TGTGCCAGCAGCTTGGGAGCAGGGACTTCCTACGAGCAGTACTTC
CASSLGAGTSYEQYF
>.|TRBD2|TRBJ2-5|TRBV5-1
TGCGCCAGCAGCTTGGGGGCTAGCGGGATAGAGACCCAGTACTTC
CASSLGASGIETQYF
>once|TRBD1|TRBJ2-3|TRBV29-1
TGCAGCGTGTCCGGGACAGGCGCTTTCACAGATACGCAGTATTTT
CSVSGTGAFTDTQYF